This T cell receptor beta chain emerged from a study of shared clonotypes between healthy human individuals. Study findings and constraints: Generation probabilities were higher for clonotypes shared across all four sorted-subset donors than for unshared ones.

Regarding this clone: Its antigen remains unidentified.

Only in-frame clones appear in the TCRdb table, and some are missing; sequencing was by immunoSEQ multiplex PCR. The data hold some 980,000 clones, with about three quarters observed a single time. There are 15 residues in the CDR3. V lost 1 base and J lost 0, with 5 bases in between. Germline V lookup: CDR1 SGHDT, CDR2 YYEEEE. V is TRBV5-6 and J is TRBJ2-6, with D unresolved. Sequencing input: memory CD4+ T cells sorted from blood. Subset indicated: CD45RA-negative fraction. This clonotype was obtained from a man aged 18 to 30 in good health. The CDR3, as DNA: TGTGCCAGCAGCTTGTACAGCTCTGGGGCCAACGTCCTGACTTTC. As protein: CASSLYSSGANVLTF.